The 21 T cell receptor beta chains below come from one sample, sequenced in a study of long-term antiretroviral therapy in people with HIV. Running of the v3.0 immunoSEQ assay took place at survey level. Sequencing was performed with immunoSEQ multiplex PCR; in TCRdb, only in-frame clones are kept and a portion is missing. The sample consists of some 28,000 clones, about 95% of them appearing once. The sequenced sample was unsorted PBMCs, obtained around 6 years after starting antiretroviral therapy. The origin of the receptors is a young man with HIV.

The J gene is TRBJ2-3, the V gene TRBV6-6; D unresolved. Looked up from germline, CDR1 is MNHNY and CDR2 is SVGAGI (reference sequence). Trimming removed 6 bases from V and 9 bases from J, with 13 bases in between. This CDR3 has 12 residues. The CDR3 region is CASSPDPSTQYF. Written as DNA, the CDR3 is TGTGCCAGCAGCCCCGACCCCTCCACGCAGTATTTT.

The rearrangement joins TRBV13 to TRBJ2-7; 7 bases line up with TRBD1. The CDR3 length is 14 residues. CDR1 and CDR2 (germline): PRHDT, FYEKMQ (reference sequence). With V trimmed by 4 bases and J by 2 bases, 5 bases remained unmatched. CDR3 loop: CASSSRGLAYEQYF. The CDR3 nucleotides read TGTGCCAGCAGCTCCAGGGGGTTGGCCTACGAGCAGTACTTC.

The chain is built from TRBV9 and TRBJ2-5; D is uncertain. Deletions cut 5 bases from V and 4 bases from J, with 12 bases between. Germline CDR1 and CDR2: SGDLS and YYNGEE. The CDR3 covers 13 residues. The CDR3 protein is CASRDSVSETQYF. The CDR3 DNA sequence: TGTGCCAGCAGAGATTCCGTTTCAGAGACCCAGTACTTC.

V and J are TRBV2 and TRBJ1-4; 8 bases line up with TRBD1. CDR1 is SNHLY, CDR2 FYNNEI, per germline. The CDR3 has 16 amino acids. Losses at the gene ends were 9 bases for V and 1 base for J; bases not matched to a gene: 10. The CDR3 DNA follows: TGTGCCAGTTCTCAGGGGGCCCTGCAAACTAATGAAAAACTGTTTTTT. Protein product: CASSQGALQTNEKLFF.

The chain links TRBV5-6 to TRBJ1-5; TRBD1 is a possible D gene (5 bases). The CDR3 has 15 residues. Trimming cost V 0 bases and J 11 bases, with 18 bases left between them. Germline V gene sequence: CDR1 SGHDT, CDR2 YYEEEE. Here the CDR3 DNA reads TGTGCCAGCAGCTTGGGGGGGGATTTTAGGAGGGCCCAGCATTTT. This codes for CASSLGGDFRRAQHF.

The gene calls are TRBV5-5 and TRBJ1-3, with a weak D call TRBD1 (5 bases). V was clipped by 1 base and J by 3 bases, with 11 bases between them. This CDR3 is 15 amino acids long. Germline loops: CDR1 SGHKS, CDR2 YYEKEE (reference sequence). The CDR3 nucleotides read TGTGCCAGCAGCTTGTTCCAGGGTGGTGGAAACACCATATATTTT. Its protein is CASSLFQGGGNTIYF.

DNA of the CDR3: TGTGCCAGCAGCGTGTCACCAACTAATGAAAAACTGTTTTTT. It translates to CASSVSPTNEKLFF. The chain combines TRBV7-9 with TRBJ1-4; D call uncertain. V gave up 5 bases and J gave up 0 bases, with 7 bases separating them. The CDR3 has 14 residues. Looked up from germline, CDR1 is SEHNR and CDR2 is FQNEAQ (reference sequence).

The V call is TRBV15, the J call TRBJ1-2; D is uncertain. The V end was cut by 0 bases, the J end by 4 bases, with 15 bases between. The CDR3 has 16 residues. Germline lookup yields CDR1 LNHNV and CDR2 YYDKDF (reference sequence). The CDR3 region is CATSRDLKEYPYGYTF. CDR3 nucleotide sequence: TGTGCCACCAGCAGAGATCTGAAAGAATATCCCTATGGCTACACCTTC.

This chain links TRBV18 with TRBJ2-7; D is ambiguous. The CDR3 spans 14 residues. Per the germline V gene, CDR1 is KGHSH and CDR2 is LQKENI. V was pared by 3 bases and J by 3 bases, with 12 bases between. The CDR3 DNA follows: TGTGCCAGCTCACCCGCAAGAGAGGTCTACGAGCAGTACTTC. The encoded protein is CASSPAREVYEQYF.

DNA of the CDR3: TGTGCCAGCAGCTCCACCTCGGGACTAGCGGGATCCAACTCCTACGAGCAGTACTTC. Translated: CASSSTSGLAGSNSYEQYF. The rearrangement uses TRBV7-9 and TRBJ2-7, with 13 nucleotides matching TRBD2. Germline trimming cut 4 bases from V and 0 bases from J; bases unmatched to any gene: 12. The CDR3 runs 19 residues. Per the germline V gene, CDR1 is SEHNR and CDR2 is FQNEAQ (reference sequence).

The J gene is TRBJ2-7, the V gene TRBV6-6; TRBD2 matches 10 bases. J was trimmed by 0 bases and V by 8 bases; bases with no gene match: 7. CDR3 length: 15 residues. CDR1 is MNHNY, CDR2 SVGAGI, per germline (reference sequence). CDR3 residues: CASLTSGDSSYEQYF. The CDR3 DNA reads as TGTGCCAGCCTAACTAGCGGGGATAGCTCCTACGAGCAGTACTTC.

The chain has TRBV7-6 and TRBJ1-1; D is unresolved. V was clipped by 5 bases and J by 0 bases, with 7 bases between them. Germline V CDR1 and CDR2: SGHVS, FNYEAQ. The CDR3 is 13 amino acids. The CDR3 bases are TGTGCCAGCAGCCTAGAGGTGAACACTGAAGCTTTCTTT. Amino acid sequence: CASSLEVNTEAFF.

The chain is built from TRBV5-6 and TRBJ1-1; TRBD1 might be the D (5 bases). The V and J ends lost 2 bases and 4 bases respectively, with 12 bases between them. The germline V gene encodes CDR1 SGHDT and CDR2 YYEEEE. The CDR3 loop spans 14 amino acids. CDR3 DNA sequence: TGTGCCAGCAGCTTAGGGTTGGGGGGCACTGAAGCTTTCTTT. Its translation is CASSLGLGGTEAFF.

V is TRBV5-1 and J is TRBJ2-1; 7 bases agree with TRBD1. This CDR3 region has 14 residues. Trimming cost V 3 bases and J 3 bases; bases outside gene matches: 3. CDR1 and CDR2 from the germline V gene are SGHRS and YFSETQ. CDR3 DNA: TGCGCCAGCAGCTCGGACAGGCTCTACAATGAGCAGTTCTTC. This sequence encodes CASSSDRLYNEQFF.

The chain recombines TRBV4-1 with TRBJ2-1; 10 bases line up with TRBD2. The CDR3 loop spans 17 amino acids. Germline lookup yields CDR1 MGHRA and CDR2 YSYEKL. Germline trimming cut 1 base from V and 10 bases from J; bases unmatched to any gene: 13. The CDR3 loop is CASSQVPPAGGADEQFF. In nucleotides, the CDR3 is TGCGCCAGCAGCCAAGTTCCCCCAGCGGGAGGGGCTGACGAGCAGTTCTTC.

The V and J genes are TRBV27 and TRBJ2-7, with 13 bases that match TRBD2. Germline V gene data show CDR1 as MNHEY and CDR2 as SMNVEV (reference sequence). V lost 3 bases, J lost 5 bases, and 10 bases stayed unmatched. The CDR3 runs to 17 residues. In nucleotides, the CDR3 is TGTGCCAGCAGTTTCCATGGACTAGCGGGGGCTATGAACGAGCAGTACTTC. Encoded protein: CASSFHGLAGAMNEQYF.

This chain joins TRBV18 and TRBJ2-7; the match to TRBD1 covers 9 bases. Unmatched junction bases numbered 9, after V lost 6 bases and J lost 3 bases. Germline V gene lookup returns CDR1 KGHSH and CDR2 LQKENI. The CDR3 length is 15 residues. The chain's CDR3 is CASSQRSGQGYEQYF. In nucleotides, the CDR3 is TGTGCCAGCTCCCAGCGATCGGGACAGGGCTACGAGCAGTACTTC.

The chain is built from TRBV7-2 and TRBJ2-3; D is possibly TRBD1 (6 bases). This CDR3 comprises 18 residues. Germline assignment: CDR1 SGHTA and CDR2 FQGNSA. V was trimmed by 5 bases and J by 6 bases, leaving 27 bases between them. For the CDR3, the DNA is TGTGCCAGCAGCCCAGAAGGAATAAGGGCAGGGGATTCTGATACGCAGTATTTT. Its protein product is CASSPEGIRAGDSDTQYF.

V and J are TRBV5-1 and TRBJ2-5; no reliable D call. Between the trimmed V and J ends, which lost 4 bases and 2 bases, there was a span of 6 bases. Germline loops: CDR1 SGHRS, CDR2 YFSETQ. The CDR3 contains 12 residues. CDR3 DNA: TGCGCCAGCAGCCCTGATCAAGAGACCCAGTACTTC. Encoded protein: CASSPDQETQYF.

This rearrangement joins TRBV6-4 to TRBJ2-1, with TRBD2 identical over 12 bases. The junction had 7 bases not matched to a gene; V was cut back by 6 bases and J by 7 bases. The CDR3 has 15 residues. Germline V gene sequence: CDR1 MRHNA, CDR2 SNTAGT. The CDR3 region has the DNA TGTGCCAGCAGCCCTAGCGGGGGGGCGGGTAATGAGCAGTTCTTC. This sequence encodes CASSPSGGAGNEQFF.

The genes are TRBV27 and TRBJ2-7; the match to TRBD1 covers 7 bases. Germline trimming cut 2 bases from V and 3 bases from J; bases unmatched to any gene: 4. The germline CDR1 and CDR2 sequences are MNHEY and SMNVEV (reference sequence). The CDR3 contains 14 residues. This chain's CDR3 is CASSLGPGGYEQYF. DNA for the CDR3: TGTGCCAGCAGTTTAGGACCAGGGGGCTACGAGCAGTACTTC.